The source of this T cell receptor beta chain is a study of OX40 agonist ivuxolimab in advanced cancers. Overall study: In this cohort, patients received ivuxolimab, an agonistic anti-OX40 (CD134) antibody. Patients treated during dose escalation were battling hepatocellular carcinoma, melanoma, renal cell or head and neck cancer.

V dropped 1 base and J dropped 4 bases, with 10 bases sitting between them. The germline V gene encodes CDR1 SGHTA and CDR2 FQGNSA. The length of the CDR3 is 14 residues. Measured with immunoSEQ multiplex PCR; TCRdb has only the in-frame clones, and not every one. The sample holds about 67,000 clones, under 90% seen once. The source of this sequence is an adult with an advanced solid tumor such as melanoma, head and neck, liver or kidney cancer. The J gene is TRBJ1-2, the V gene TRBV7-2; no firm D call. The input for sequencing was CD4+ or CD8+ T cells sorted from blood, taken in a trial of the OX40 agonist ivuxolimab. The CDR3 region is CASSLGASSYGYTF. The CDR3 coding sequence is TGTGCCAGCAGCTTAGGCGCCAGCTCCTATGGCTACACCTTC.